The 18 T cell receptor beta chains in this list originate from one sample, sequenced in a study of blood T cell repertoires in COVID-19. The method was immunoSEQ multiplex PCR; TCRdb's version includes in-frame clones alone and lacks a portion of them. The sample lists some 100,000 clones, roughly 83% occurring once. Input material: peripheral blood. The receptors here all came from a woman between 55 and 75 years old with acute or convalescent COVID-19.

J is TRBJ1-2 and V is TRBV7-3, with 10 bases matching TRBD1. The CDR3 has 14 amino acids. Germline lookup yields CDR1 SGHTA and CDR2 FQGTGA. V trimming: 7 bases; J trimming: 5 bases; junction bases outside the gene matches: 7. The DNA of the CDR3 is TGTGCCAGCACCATACCGGGACAGGGGTATGGCTACACCTTC. Residues: CASTIPGQGYGYTF.

This chain uses TRBV7-3 with TRBJ1-1; D gene unclear. This CDR3 is 13 amino acids long. The V gene's germline CDR1 is SGHTA and CDR2 FQGTGA. The V end lost 3 bases, the J end lost 5 bases, and 10 bases lay between the germline ends. CDR3 in amino acids: CASSFSSKTEAFF. CDR3 coding DNA: TGTGCCAGCAGCTTTAGCTCGAAGACTGAAGCTTTCTTT.

The rearrangement joins TRBV24-1 to TRBJ1-2, with TRBD1 identical over 8 bases. CDR1 and CDR2 (germline): KGHDR, SFDVKD. V lost 7 bases, J lost 3 bases, and 9 bases stayed unmatched. CDR3 size: 15 residues. The CDR3 coding sequence is TGTGCCACCAGGGGTGGAAGGGGACAGGACTATGGCTACACCTTC. Its protein product is CATRGGRGQDYGYTF.

This sequence joins TRBV27 and TRBJ1-3; 7 nucleotides align to TRBD1. Germline trimming cut 5 bases from V and 0 bases from J; bases unmatched to any gene: 13. The germline V gene encodes CDR1 MNHEY and CDR2 SMNVEV (reference sequence). The CDR3 is made up of 18 amino acids. CDR3 protein: CASSPIFRTGLSGNTIYF. Written as DNA, the CDR3 is TGTGCCAGCAGTCCCATTTTTCGGACAGGCCTCTCTGGAAACACCATATATTTT.

The genes are TRBV4-2 and TRBJ2-3; 7 positions match TRBD2. V lost 0 bases and J lost 5; bases outside the gene matches: 5. The CDR3 consists of 15 residues. From germline, CDR1 is LGHNA and CDR2 YNFKEQ. This CDR3 is CASSQEGGSGDTQYF. CDR3 coding DNA: TGTGCCAGCAGCCAAGAGGGAGGGAGCGGAGATACGCAGTATTTT.

This chain joins TRBV18 and TRBJ1-4; weak D call: TRBD1 (6 bases). CDR1 and CDR2 (germline): KGHSH, LQKENI. The CDR3 sequence is 13 residues long. V shed 6 bases and J shed 6 bases, with 11 bases lying between them. The CDR3 DNA follows: TGTGCCAGCTCCAGGGGAAGGGATGAAAAACTGTTTTTT. It is translated as CASSRGRDEKLFF.

The chain has TRBV28 and TRBJ2-7; D unclear. The CDR3 is 12 residues long. The V end lost 6 bases, the J end lost 5 bases, and 11 bases lay between the germline ends. Germline CDR1 MDHEN, CDR2 SYDVKM. The CDR3 spells CASRGRMNEQYF. The CDR3 DNA follows: TGTGCCAGCAGAGGCAGGATGAACGAGCAGTACTTC. The full variable domain, with the rest looked up from reference TRBV28 and TRBJ2-7, is DVKVTQSSRYLVKRTGEKVFLECVQDMDHENMFWYRQDPGLGLRLIYFSYDVKMKEKGDIPEGYSVSREKKERFSLILESASTNQTSMYLCASRGRMNEQYFGPGTRLTVT.

The genes are TRBV4-1 and TRBJ2-5, with 11 bases matching TRBD2. The junction had 5 bases not matched to a gene; V was cut back by 3 bases and J by 5 bases. The germline gives CDR1 MGHRA, CDR2 YSYEKL. The CDR3 extends over 15 amino acids. The CDR3 loop is CASSHTSGSRETQYF. The CDR3, as DNA: TGCGCCAGCAGCCATACTAGCGGGAGTAGGGAGACCCAGTACTTC.

The genes are TRBV30 and TRBJ1-4; D is ambiguous. The CDR3 has 13 amino acids. Per germline, CDR1 GTSNPN and CDR2 SVGIG (reference sequence). Trimming left V 2 bases short and J 5 bases short, with 9 bases between. CDR3 protein: CAWSPSLNEKLFF. The CDR3 nucleotides are TGTGCCTGGAGTCCCTCCCTGAATGAAAAACTGTTTTTT.

The J gene is TRBJ1-4, the V gene TRBV9; unclear D gene. This CDR3 comprises 15 residues. The germline V and J ends were trimmed by 2 bases and 0 bases, with 8 bases remaining between them. Per germline, CDR1 SGDLS and CDR2 YYNGEE. The chain's CDR3 is CASSVNSATNEKLFF. CDR3 nucleotides: TGTGCCAGCAGCGTCAATAGTGCAACTAATGAAAAACTGTTTTTT.

The V gene is TRBV5-1, the J gene TRBJ1-6; 7 bases align to TRBD1. This CDR3 has 16 residues. V shed 1 base, J shed 4 bases, and the junction held 5 bases outside the gene matches. The germline gives CDR1 SGHRS, CDR2 YFSETQ. The CDR3 loop reads CASSLSQGVYNSPLHF. For the CDR3, the DNA is TGCGCCAGCAGCTTGTCTCAGGGGGTATATAATTCACCCCTCCACTTT.

The chain recombines TRBV6-1 with TRBJ1-5; D call uncertain. This CDR3 is built from 15 residues. Germline assignment: CDR1 MNHNS and CDR2 SASEGT. V lost 2 bases, J lost 1 base, and 9 bases lay in between. CDR3 in DNA: TGTGCCAGCAGTGAATTCCCGGAGAGCAATCAGCCCCAGCATTTT. Translating it yields CASSEFPESNQPQHF.

The genes are TRBV7-9 and TRBJ2-7; 9 positions agree with TRBD1. This CDR3 has 15 amino acids. Looked up from germline, CDR1 is SEHNR and CDR2 is FQNEAQ (reference sequence). V lost 4 bases to trimming and J lost 2 bases; unmatched junction nucleotides: 6. The CDR3: CASSSPGQGTYEQYF. The CDR3 DNA sequence: TGTGCCAGCAGCTCGCCGGGACAGGGAACCTACGAGCAGTACTTC.

The gene calls are TRBV19 and TRBJ2-1; D perhaps matches TRBD2 (5 bases). Germline V gives CDR1 LNHDA, CDR2 SQIVND (reference sequence). Trimming stripped 6 bases from V and 10 bases from J, with 16 bases between. CDR3 length: 13 amino acids. The CDR3 is CASRARPREEQFF. The CDR3 DNA is TGTGCCAGTAGGGCGAGACCCCGGGAAGAGCAGTTCTTC.

V and J are TRBV28 and TRBJ2-5, with a possible D match to TRBD1 (7 bases). This CDR3 has 13 residues. Germline V gene lookup returns CDR1 MDHEN and CDR2 SYDVKM. V was shortened by 4 bases and J by 5 bases, with 11 bases between the two germline ends. The CDR3 DNA is TGTGCCAGCAGTTCAGGGGGGATGGAGACCCAGTACTTC. Translation gives CASSSGGMETQYF.

This chain joins TRBV7-2 and TRBJ2-7; D is perhaps TRBD1 (6 bases). Looked up from germline, CDR1 is SGHTA and CDR2 is FQGNSA. Trimming pared 1 base from V and 12 bases from J, leaving 16 bases between. This CDR3 region has 13 residues. The CDR3 sequence is CASSLGGHRWWYF. For the CDR3, the DNA is TGTGCCAGCAGCTTAGGGGGACACCGCTGGTGGTACTTC.

As concerns this clone: One junction end disagrees with the germline gene, perhaps due to a read error. The gene calls are TRBV6-5 and TRBJ1-1; a possible D gene is TRBD1 (6 bases). This CDR3 has 14 amino acids. Germline V gene data show CDR1 as MNHEY and CDR2 as SVGAGI. The CDR3: CASSPDRSSTVAFF. The CDR3 DNA sequence: TGTGCCAGCAGTCCAGACAGGTCAAGCACTGTAGCTTTCTTT.

The CDR3 DNA reads TGTGCCAGCAGCACACCTTCCTGGGGGGGGAAAGATACGCAGTATTTT. Translated, it gives CASSTPSWGGKDTQYF. The chain recombines TRBV5-4 with TRBJ2-3; TRBD2 matches at 7 bases. The V and J ends lost 4 bases and 5 bases, in that order; junction bases with no gene match: 13. Germline V gene sequence: CDR1 SGHNT, CDR2 YYREEE (reference sequence). The CDR3 runs 16 residues. The entire variable domain, with the rest obtained from reference TRBV5-4 and TRBJ2-3, is as follows: ETGVTQSPTHLIKTRGQQVTLRCSSQSGHNTVSWYQQALGQGPQFIFQYYREEENGRGNFPPRFSGLQFPNYSSELNVNALELDDSALYLCASSTPSWGGKDTQYFGPGTRLTVL.